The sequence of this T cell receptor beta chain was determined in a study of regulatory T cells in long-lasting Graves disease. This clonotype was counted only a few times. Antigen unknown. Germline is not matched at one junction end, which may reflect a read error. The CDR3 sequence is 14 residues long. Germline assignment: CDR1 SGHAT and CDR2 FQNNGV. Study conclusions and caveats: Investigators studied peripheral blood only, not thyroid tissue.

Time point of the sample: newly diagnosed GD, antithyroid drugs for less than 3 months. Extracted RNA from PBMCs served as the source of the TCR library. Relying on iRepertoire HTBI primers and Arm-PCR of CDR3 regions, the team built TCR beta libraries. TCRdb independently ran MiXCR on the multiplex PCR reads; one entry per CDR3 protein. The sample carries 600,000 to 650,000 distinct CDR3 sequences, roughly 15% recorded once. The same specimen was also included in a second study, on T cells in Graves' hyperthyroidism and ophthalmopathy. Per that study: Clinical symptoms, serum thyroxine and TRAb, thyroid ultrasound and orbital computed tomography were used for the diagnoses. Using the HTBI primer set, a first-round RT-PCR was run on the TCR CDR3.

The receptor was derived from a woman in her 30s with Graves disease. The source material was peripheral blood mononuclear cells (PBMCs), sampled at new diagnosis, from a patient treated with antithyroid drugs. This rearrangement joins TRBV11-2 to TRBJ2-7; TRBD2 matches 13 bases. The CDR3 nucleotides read TGTGCCGGCAGCTGGGGGTTACTAGCGGGAGGGGAAGATTTC. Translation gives CAGSWGLLAGGEDF. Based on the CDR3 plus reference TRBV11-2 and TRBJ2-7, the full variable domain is EAGVAQSPRYKIIEKRQSVAFWCNPISGHATLYWYQQILGQGPKLLIQFQNNGVVDDSQLPKDRFSAERLKGVDSTLKIQPAKLEDSAVYLCAGSWGLLAGGEDFGPGTRLTVT.